The source of this T cell receptor beta chain is a study of blood T cell repertoires in COVID-19. This CDR3 has 17 amino acids. Deletions cut 4 bases from V and 8 bases from J, with 25 bases between. Germline lookup yields CDR1 SGHRS and CDR2 YFSETQ. TCRdb's copy holds only in-frame clones and misses some; the assay was immunoSEQ multiplex PCR. The table has roughly 320,000 clones, 85% to 90% seen once; the top ten hold over 5.5%. This sequence was found in a woman aged 50 to 65 with COVID-19, enrolled during active disease. Sample: peripheral blood. V is TRBV5-1 and J is TRBJ2-4, with D possibly TRBD1 on 6 matching bases. The CDR3 nucleotides are TGCGCCAGCAGCCGGGGAGAGGGGGTTAGTGTCAAGGACATTCAGTACTTC. Translating gives CASSRGEGVSVKDIQYF.